This record covers a single T cell receptor beta chain. Only CD45RO-negative cells positively selected for CCR7 counted as naive CD8 cells, so terminally differentiated effector memory CD45RA+ cells were excluded. V was pared by 5 bases and J by 4 bases, with 6 bases between. Germline V CDR1 and CDR2: LNHDA, SQIVND (reference sequence). CDR3 length equals 12 residues. Sequencing used immunoSEQ multiplex PCR; TCRdb keeps in-frame clones, though not all of them. Of roughly 2,000,000 clones in the sample, less than 95% are singletons; the top ten hold around 1.2%. These data are taken from a study of shared clonotypes between healthy human individuals.

The chain recombines TRBV19 with TRBJ2-1; D gene unclear. This sequence originates from a man aged 18-30 years in good health. Sequencing used naive CD8+ T cells sorted from blood. CDR3 sequence (DNA): TGTGCCAGTAGTCACGGATACAATGAGCAGTTCTTC. This translates into CASSHGYNEQFF.